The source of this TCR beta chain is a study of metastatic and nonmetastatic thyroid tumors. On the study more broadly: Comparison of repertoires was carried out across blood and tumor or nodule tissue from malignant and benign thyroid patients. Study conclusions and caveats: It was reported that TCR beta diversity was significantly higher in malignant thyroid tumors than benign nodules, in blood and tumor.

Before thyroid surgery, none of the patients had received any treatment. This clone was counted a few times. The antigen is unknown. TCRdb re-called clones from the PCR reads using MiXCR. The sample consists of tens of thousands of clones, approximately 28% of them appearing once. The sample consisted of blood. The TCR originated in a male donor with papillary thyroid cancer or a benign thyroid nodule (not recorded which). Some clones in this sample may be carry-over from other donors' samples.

CDR3 nucleotides: TGTGCCAGCAGCCACCCCGGAGAGCAGTTCTTC. Translation: CASSHPGEQFF. The chain uses TRBV11-1 and TRBJ2-1; D is uncertain. Between the trimmed V and J ends, which lost 5 bases and 10 bases, there was a span of 9 bases. Germline V lookup: CDR1 SGHAT, CDR2 FQDESV (reference sequence). This CDR3 spans 11 amino acids.